The next 22 T cell receptor beta chains were all read from a single sample in a study of Tregs in tolerant kidney transplant recipients. Clones were read by immunoSEQ multiplex PCR, and TCRdb kept only the in-frame ones, dropping some. The listing records approximately 50,000 clones. The source material was CD4+ T cells from blood, sampled before the transplant. The receptors were gathered from a human donor who received a combined kidney and bone marrow transplant.

About this clone itself: Read data end 3 residues before the CDR3 end; the end is taken from the germline J gene. This chain uses TRBV19 with TRBJ1-5; 11 bases line up with TRBD1. Trimming removed 5 bases from V and 5 bases from J; junction bases left unmatched: 8. Germline V gene data show CDR1 as LNHDA and CDR2 as SQIVND (reference sequence). The CDR3 runs 16 residues. CDR3 sequence: CASSSLDRGLDQPQHF. CDR3 bases read: TGTGCCAGTAGTTCGCTGGACAGGGGGCTAGATCAGCCC.

As concerns this clone: Read coverage stops 3 residues before the CDR3 terminus; the germline J gene supplies the remainder. The chain couples TRBV19 to TRBJ2-2, with TRBD2 as a possible D gene (6 bases). The germline V gene has CDR1 LNHDA and CDR2 SQIVND (reference sequence). V shed 1 base and J shed 5 bases, with 11 bases lying between them. CDR3 size: 15 residues. The CDR3 is CASSIGRGKTGELFF. The CDR3 bases that were read are TGTGCCAGTAGTATAGGGCGGGGAAAAACCGGGGAG. The complete variable domain, with remaining parts taken from reference TRBV19 and TRBJ2-2, reads DGGITQSPKYLFRKEGQNVTLSCEQNLNHDAMYWYRQDPGQGLRLIYYSQIVNDFQKGDIAEGYSVSREKKESFPLTVTSAQKNPTAFYLCASSIGRGKTGELFFGEGSRLTVL.

As for this clone: The read finishes 3 residues shy of the CDR3 end, and the germline J gene is used to complete it. This chain links TRBV30 with TRBJ1-2, with 11 bases aligning to TRBD1. V gave up 2 bases and J gave up 3 bases; unmatched junction bases: 5. Germline values: CDR1 GTSNPN, CDR2 SVGIG (reference sequence). The CDR3 consists of 15 residues. The CDR3: CAWSRTGGLDYGYTF. CDR3 bases read: TGTGCCTGGAGTCGGACAGGGGGCTTGGACTATGGC.

The sequenced part of the CDR3 DNA is TGTGCCAGCAGTCAAAGGATGACAGGGGGCAAGAATGGC. It codes for CASSQRMTGGKNG. The full CDR3 is CASSQRMTGGKNGYTF. The genes are TRBV2 and TRBJ1-2; 10 bases align to TRBD1. The read comes to an end 3 residues before the CDR3 does, leaving the germline J gene to fill in the end. The junction had 12 bases not matched to a gene; V was cut back by 5 bases and J by 6 bases. CDR1 and CDR2 (germline): SNHLY, FYNNEI. The CDR3 sequence is 16 residues long. Supplemented by reference TRBV2 and TRBJ1-2, the full variable domain reads EPEVTQTPSHQVTQMGQEVILRCVPISNHLYFYWYRQILGQKVEFLVSFYNNEISEKSEIFDDQFSVERPDGSNFTLKIRSTKLEDSAMYFCASSQRMTGGKNGYTFGSGTRLTVV.

Turning to this clone: With the read ending 3 residues before the CDR3 end, the germline J gene is used to fill in that end. The J gene is TRBJ2-6, the V gene TRBV18, with 7 bases identical to TRBD1. CDR3 size: 17 residues. The junction had 8 bases not matched to a gene; V was cut back by 6 bases and J by 0 bases. Germline-derived CDR1 and CDR2 are KGHSH and LQKENI. CDR3 sequence reads: CASSGTVLSSGANVLTF. CDR3 DNA, as far as it was read: TGTGCCAGCTCCGGGACAGTGCTCAGCTCTGGGGCCAACGTC.

About this clone itself: The read finishes 3 residues shy of the CDR3 end, and the germline J gene is used to complete it. The chain has TRBV14 and TRBJ1-2; D is unresolved. The germline CDR1 and CDR2 sequences are SGHDN and FVKESK. Trimming left V 3 bases short and J 6 bases short, with 17 bases between. The CDR3 spans 15 residues. The CDR3 is CASSQGSRALDGYTF. CDR3 bases read: TGTGCCAGCAGCCAGGGCTCGAGGGCGCTGGATGGC.

Regarding this clone: With the read ending 3 residues before the CDR3 end, the germline J gene is used to fill in that end. The chain is built from TRBV6-1 and TRBJ2-4, with 7 bases that match TRBD1. The CDR3 runs 19 residues. Trimming at V came to 5 bases and at J to 0 bases, leaving 16 bases not matched to a gene. Germline V gene sequence: CDR1 MNHNS, CDR2 SASEGT. The CDR3 sequence is CASSKERRDSNLAKNIQYF. The DNA read from the CDR3 is TGTGCCAGCAGTAAAGAACGACGGGACAGCAACTTAGCCAAAAACATT.

Notes on this clone: The read terminates 3 residues ahead of where the CDR3 ends, so the germline J gene completes it. The chain joins TRBV6-1 to TRBJ1-1; D ambiguous. The CDR3 has 14 residues. V lost 2 bases and J 7 bases, leaving 14 bases between the germline ends. Germline loops: CDR1 MNHNS, CDR2 SASEGT. This CDR3 is CASSESLRGGEAFF. The part of the CDR3 DNA that was read is TGTGCCAGCAGTGAAAGTCTCCGCGGAGGTGAA.

CDR3 residues: CASSRERPPFYNEQFF. The CDR3 bases that were read are TGTGCCAGCAGCAGAGAGCGTCCCCCCTTCTACAATGAG. The gene calls are TRBV7-8 and TRBJ2-1, with no clear D. The read gets to within 3 residues of the CDR3 end, and the germline J gene fills in the rest. From germline, CDR1 is SGHVS and CDR2 FQNEAQ. This CDR3 region has 16 residues. The ends were cut back, 5 bases at V and 3 bases at J, with 17 bases in the middle.

Worth noting for this clone: Sequencing ends 3 residues short of the CDR3 end; the germline J gene provides the rest. The V call is TRBV18, the J call TRBJ1-5; D not certain. This CDR3 is built from 16 residues. V dropped 5 bases and J dropped 6 bases, with 20 bases sitting between them. CDR1 and CDR2 (germline): KGHSH, LQKENI. The CDR3 DNA, read in part, is TGTGCCAGCTCATCCCCTGAGGGTAAGTCAGTTCAGCCC. Residues: CASSSPEGKSVQP. The complete CDR3 reads CASSSPEGKSVQPQHF.

As concerns this clone: With the read ending 3 residues before the CDR3 end, the germline J gene is used to fill in that end. The rearrangement joins TRBV5-1 to TRBJ2-2; TRBD1 matches at 8 bases. The germline gives CDR1 SGHRS, CDR2 YFSETQ. V shed 6 bases and J 6 bases; nucleotides not matched to a gene: 16. The CDR3 covers 17 residues. CDR3 DNA (partial): TGCGCCAGCACCCGGCGGCAGGGGGCGCGTTTGGCCGGGGAG. It specifies CASTRRQGARLAGE. The complete CDR3 sequence is CASTRRQGARLAGELFF.

With respect to this clone: The CDR3 end falls 3 residues outside the read, so it is completed with the germline J gene. The V and J genes are TRBV2 and TRBJ2-3; TRBD2 agrees at 10 bases. Germline values: CDR1 SNHLY, CDR2 FYNNEI. V trimming: 8 bases; J trimming: 4 bases; junction bases outside the gene matches: 6. The CDR3 is made up of 14 amino acids. CDR3 residues: CASRSGRGSDTQYF. The CDR3 bases that were read are TGTGCCAGCCGAAGCGGGAGGGGATCAGATACG.

As regards this clone: Read sequence stops 3 residues before the CDR3 end, and the germline J gene provides the missing end. The rearrangement joins TRBV2 to TRBJ2-5, with 7 bases identical to TRBD1. Germline loops: CDR1 SNHLY, CDR2 FYNNEI. The CDR3 is 14 residues long. The junction had 5 bases not matched to a gene; V was cut back by 6 bases and J by 1 base. CDR3: CASRDDRAQETQYF. CDR3 DNA (partial): TGTGCCAGCAGGGACGACAGGGCCCAAGAGACC.

Of note for this clone: The read finishes 3 residues shy of the CDR3 end, and the germline J gene is used to complete it. The chain joins TRBV7-9 to TRBJ1-4; D unclear. The CDR3 totals 15 residues. CDR1 and CDR2 (germline): SEHNR, FQNEAQ (reference sequence). Trimming removed 4 bases from V and 0 bases from J, with 9 bases in between. The covered CDR3 bases are TGTGCCAGCAGCTCAGACGGGTCAACTAATGAAAAA. The encoded protein is CASSSDGSTNEK. The entire CDR3 sequence reads CASSSDGSTNEKLFF.

On this clone itself: The read comes to an end 3 residues before the CDR3 does, leaving the germline J gene to fill in the end. This chain joins TRBV19 and TRBJ2-1, with 10 nucleotides matching TRBD2. The CDR3 extends over 15 amino acids. Trimming cost V 6 bases and J 5 bases; bases outside gene matches: 7. The germline gives CDR1 LNHDA, CDR2 SQIVND (reference sequence). The sequenced CDR3 bases are TGTGCCAGTAGACCAGCGGGAGGGCCCCACAATGAG. It is translated as CASRPAGGPHNE. In full, the CDR3 is CASRPAGGPHNEQFF.

Of note for this clone: The read stops 3 residues short of the end of the CDR3; the missing end is completed from the germline J gene. The chain has TRBV10-1 and TRBJ2-3; D might be TRBD2 (6 bases). Germline CDR1 is WNHNN and CDR2 is SYGVQD (reference sequence). The CDR3 runs to 16 residues. Trimming removed 3 bases at V and 5 bases at J, with 18 bases between. The chain's CDR3 is CASSERGVSALDTQYF. CDR3 DNA (partial): TGCGCCAGCAGTGAACGCGGGGTTTCGGCACTAGATACG.

To note about this clone: The missing CDR3 end, 3 residues past where the read stops, is filled in from the germline J gene. The chain combines TRBV2 with TRBJ2-7, with D maybe TRBD2 (5 bases). Trimming removed 4 bases from V and 2 bases from J, with 6 bases in between. Germline V gene sequence: CDR1 SNHLY, CDR2 FYNNEI. This CDR3 has 12 amino acids. CDR3 residues: CASSGGPYEQYF. The sequenced CDR3 bases are TGTGCCAGCAGTGGCGGGCCCTACGAG.

On this clone itself: The CDR3 end falls 3 residues outside the read, so it is completed with the germline J gene. The J gene is TRBJ1-4, the V gene TRBV9, with a tentative D call TRBD1 (6 bases). Trimming left V 4 bases short and J 3 bases short, with 13 bases between. The CDR3 is 15 amino acids. CDR1 is SGDLS, CDR2 YYNGEE, per germline. CDR3 bases read: TGTGCCAGCAGCCCCCTAGGGGGGGCTAATGAAAAA. Its translation is CASSPLGGANEK. The entire CDR3 is CASSPLGGANEKLFF.

A word on this clone: The read stops 3 residues short of the end of the CDR3; the missing end is completed from the germline J gene. This chain links TRBV2 with TRBJ2-7; D ambiguous. The length of the CDR3 is 13 residues. Trimming shortened V by 6 bases and J by 3 bases, and 12 bases separated the two germline ends. The germline V gene encodes CDR1 SNHLY and CDR2 FYNNEI. The part of the CDR3 DNA that was read is TGTGCCAGCAGGCAGAGGTCCCTCTACGAG. Its translation: CASRQRSLYE. The entire CDR3 protein is CASRQRSLYEQYF.

A note on this clone: The CDR3 end falls 3 residues outside the read, so it is completed with the germline J gene. The genes are TRBV29-1 and TRBJ2-5; the match to TRBD2 covers 7 bases. Germline CDR1 reads SQVTM; CDR2 reads ANQGSEA. The J segment lost 5 bases and the V segment lost 6 bases, leaving 3 bases of the junction unmatched. This CDR3 is built from 11 residues. Incomplete CDR3 DNA: TGCAGCGTAGGGGAGGGCGAGACC. Protein sequence: CSVGEGET. The entire CDR3 sequence reads CSVGEGETQYF.

The CDR3 is CASSYSEGTYNEQFF. The covered CDR3 bases are TGTGCCAGCAGTTACTCGGAGGGGACCTACAATGAG. The chain uses TRBV6-2 or TRBV6-3 and TRBJ2-1; tentatively, D is TRBD2 (6 bases). The read terminates 3 residues before the CDR3 end, so the remaining end is supplied by the germline J gene. Germline CDR1 MNHEY, CDR2 SVGEGT. This CDR3 is built from 15 residues. V gave up 0 bases and J gave up 2 bases, with 8 bases separating them.

As concerns this clone: The DNA ends 3 residues before the CDR3 does, and the rest of the CDR3 is filled in from the germline J gene. This rearrangement joins TRBV19 to TRBJ2-7; 10 bases align to TRBD2. Trimming at V came to 2 bases and at J to 4 bases, leaving 5 bases not matched to a gene. The CDR3 contains 15 residues. Looked up from germline, CDR1 is LNHDA and CDR2 is SQIVND (reference sequence). CDR3 in amino acids: CASSIRSSGSYEQYF. The CDR3 DNA, read in part, is TGTGCCAGTAGTATAAGGTCTAGCGGGAGTTACGAG.